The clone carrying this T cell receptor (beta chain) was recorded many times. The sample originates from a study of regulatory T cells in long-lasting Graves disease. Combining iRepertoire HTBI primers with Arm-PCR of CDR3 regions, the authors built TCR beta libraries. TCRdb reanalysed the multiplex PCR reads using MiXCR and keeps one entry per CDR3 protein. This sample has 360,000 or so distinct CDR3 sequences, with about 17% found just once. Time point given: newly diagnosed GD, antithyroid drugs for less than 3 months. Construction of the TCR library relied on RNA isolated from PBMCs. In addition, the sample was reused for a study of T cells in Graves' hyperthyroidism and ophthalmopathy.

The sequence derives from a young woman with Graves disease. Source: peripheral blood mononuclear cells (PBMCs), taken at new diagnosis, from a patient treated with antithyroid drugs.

The CDR3 sequence is CASSRPGTGSNTGELFF. CDR3 sequence (DNA): TGTGCCAGCAGTAGGCCAGGGACAGGGAGTAACACCGGGGAGCTGTTTTTT. The chain joins TRBV28 to TRBJ2-2; TRBD1 agrees at 9 bases. This CDR3 has 17 residues. Germline assignment: CDR1 MDHEN and CDR2 SYDVKM. V lost 5 bases to trimming and J lost 2 bases; unmatched junction nucleotides: 9.